What follows is one T cell receptor (beta chain) and its context. Its antigen is not known. Profiling relied on immunoSEQ multiplex PCR, and the TCRdb table lists in-frame clones only, not all of them. The sample consists of about 1 million clones, roughly 80% of them appearing once. Healthy and HIV-negative, the adult donors had no recent acute infections or vaccinations. The investigators split CD4+ cells into a CD45RA+ naive subset and a CD45RA-negative memory subset. Germline lookup yields CDR1 MDHEN and CDR2 SYDVKM. The CDR3 covers 11 residues. The V and J ends lost 6 bases and 4 bases respectively, with 6 bases between them. This entry is derived from a study of shared clonotypes between healthy human individuals. Study-wide results and caveats: Generation of non-shared clonotypes was less probable than generation of clonotypes shared by all four donors. Even with large depth, rarefaction showed that sorted-subset sequencing was incomplete.

The chain has TRBV28 and TRBJ1-1; D unresolved. The sample comprised memory CD4+ T cells sorted from blood. As for subset: CD45RA-negative fraction. The clonotype was recovered from a man younger than 35 in good health. The CDR3: CASRDRTEAFF. Written as DNA, the CDR3 is TGTGCCAGCAGAGACCGCACTGAAGCTTTCTTT. Combining the CDR3 with reference TRBV28 and TRBJ1-1 gives the whole variable domain DVKVTQSSRYLVKRTGEKVFLECVQDMDHENMFWYRQDPGLGLRLIYFSYDVKMKEKGDIPEGYSVSREKKERFSLILESASTNQTSMYLCASRDRTEAFFGQGTRLTVV.